This T cell receptor beta chain was recorded in a study of shared clonotypes between healthy human individuals. Study-level points and caveats: Roughly 5% of naive CD4 clonotypes were shared across several donors.

Replicate PCRs run on sorted subsets employed approximately 0.2 ug DNA, roughly 30,000 T cell genomes. Repertoires were generated with immunoSEQ multiplex PCR, while TCRdb's copy carries only in-frame clones and drops some. The table records approximately 2.5 million clones, roughly 93% of them present only once. In the case of this clone: Its specificity is unknown.

The CDR3 length is 15 residues. The germline V gene encodes CDR1 KGHSH and CDR2 LQKENI. Unmatched junction bases numbered 4, after V lost 0 bases and J lost 4 bases. This chain connects TRBV18 to TRBJ2-5; 8 positions agree with TRBD2. The sequencing input was naive CD4+ T cells from PBMCs. Subset denoted: CD45RA+ positively selected. The origin of this receptor is a man between 18 and 35 years old in good health. Some clones in this sample may be carry-over from other donors' samples. The CDR3 nucleotides read TGTGCCAGCTCACCACCGAATCGGGAGGGAGAGACCCAGTACTTC. This translates into CASSPPNREGETQYF.